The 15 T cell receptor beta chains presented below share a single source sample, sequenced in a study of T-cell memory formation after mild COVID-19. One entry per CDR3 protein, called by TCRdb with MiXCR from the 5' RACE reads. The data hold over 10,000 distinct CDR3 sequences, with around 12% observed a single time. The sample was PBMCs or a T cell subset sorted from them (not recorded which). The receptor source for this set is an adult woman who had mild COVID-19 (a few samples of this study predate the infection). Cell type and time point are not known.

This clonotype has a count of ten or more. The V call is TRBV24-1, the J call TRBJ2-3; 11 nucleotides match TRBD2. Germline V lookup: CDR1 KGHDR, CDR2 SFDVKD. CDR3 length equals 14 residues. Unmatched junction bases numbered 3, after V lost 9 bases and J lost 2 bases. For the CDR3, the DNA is TGTGCCACCGGGGGACTAGCGGACACAGATACGCAGTATTTT. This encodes CATGGLADTDTQYF.

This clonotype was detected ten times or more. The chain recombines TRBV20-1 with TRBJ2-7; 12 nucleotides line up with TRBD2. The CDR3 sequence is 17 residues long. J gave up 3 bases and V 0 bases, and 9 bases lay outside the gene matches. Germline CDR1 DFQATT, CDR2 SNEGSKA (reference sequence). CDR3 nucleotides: TGCAGTGCTAGAGATGTGAGACTAGCGGGGGAGGACTACGAGCAGTACTTC. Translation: CSARDVRLAGEDYEQYF.

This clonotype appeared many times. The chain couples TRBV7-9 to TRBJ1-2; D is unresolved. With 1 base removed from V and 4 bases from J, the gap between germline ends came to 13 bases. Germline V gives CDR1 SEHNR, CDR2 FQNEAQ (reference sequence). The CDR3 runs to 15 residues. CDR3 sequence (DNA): TGTGCCAGCAGCTTAGTAGGGAGCCGCACCTATGGCTACACCTTC. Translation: CASSLVGSRTYGYTF.

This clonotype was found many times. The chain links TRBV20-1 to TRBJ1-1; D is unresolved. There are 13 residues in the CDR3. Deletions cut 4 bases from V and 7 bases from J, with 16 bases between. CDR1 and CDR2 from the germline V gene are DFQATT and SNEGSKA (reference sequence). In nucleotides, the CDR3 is TGCAGTGCTAAGTCTTACAGATCGGTTGAAGCTTTCTTT. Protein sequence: CSAKSYRSVEAFF.

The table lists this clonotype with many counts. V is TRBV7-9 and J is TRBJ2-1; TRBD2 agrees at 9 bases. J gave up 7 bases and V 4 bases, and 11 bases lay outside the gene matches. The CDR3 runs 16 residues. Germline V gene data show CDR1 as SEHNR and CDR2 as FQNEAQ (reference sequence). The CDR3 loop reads CASSWLVAGGRNEQFF. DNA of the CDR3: TGTGCCAGCAGCTGGCTAGTTGCGGGAGGGAGGAATGAGCAGTTCTTC.

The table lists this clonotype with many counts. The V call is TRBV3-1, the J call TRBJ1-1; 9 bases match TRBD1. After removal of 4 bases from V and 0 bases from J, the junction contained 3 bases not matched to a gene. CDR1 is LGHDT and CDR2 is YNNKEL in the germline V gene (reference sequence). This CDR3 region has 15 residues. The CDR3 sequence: CASSPGTGMNTEAFF. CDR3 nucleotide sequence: TGTGCCAGCAGCCCTGGGACAGGGATGAACACTGAAGCTTTCTTT.

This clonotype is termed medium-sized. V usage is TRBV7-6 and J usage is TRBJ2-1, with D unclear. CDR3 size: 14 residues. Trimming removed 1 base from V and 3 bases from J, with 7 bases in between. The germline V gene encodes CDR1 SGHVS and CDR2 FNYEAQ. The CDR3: CASSLGGSYNEQFF. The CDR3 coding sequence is TGTGCCAGCAGCTTAGGCGGCAGCTACAATGAGCAGTTCTTC.

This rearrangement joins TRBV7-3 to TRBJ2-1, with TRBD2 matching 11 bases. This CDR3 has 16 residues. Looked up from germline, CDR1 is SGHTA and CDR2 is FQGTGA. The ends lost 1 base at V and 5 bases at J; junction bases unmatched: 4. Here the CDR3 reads CASSLKTSGAHNEQFF. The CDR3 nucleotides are TGTGCCAGCAGCTTAAAGACTAGCGGGGCCCACAATGAGCAGTTCTTC.

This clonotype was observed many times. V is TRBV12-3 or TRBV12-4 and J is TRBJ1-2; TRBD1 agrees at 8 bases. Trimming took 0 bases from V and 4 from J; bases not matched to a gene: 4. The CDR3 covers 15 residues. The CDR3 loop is CASSLATGQGYGYTF. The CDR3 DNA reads TGTGCCAGCAGTTTAGCGACTGGACAGGGCTATGGCTACACCTTC.

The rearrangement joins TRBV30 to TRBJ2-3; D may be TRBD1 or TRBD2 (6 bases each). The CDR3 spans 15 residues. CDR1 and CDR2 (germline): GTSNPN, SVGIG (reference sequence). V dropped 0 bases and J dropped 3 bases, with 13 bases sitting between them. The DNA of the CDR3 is TGTGCCTGGAGTGTAGGGGGACTTTCTACAGATACGCAGTATTTT. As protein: CAWSVGGLSTDTQYF.

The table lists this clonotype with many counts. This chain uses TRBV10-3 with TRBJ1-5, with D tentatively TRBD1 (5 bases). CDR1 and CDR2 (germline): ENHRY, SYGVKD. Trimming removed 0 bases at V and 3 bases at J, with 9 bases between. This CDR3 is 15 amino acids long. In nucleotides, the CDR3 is TGTGCCATCAGTGAGTCGGGGGACCTCAATCAGCCCCAGCATTTT. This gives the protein CAISESGDLNQPQHF.

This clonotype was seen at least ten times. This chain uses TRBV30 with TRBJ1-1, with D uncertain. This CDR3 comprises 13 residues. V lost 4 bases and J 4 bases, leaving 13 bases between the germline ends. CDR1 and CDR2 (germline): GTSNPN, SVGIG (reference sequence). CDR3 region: CAWTPPLATEAFF. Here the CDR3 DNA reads TGTGCCTGGACCCCACCGCTAGCCACTGAAGCTTTCTTT.

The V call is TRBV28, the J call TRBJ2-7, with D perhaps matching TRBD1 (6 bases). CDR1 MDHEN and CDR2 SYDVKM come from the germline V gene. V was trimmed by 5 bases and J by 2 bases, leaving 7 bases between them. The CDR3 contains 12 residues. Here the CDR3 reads CASSTGTYEQYV. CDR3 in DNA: TGTGCCAGCAGTACAGGGACCTACGAGCAGTACGTC.

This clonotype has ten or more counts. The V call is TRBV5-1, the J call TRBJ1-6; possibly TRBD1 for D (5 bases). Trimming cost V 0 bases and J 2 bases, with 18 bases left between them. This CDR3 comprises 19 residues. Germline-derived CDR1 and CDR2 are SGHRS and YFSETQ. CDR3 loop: CASSLGPDSRNPYNSPLHF. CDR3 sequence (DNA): TGCGCCAGCAGCTTGGGCCCCGACAGCCGTAACCCCTATAATTCACCCCTCCACTTT.

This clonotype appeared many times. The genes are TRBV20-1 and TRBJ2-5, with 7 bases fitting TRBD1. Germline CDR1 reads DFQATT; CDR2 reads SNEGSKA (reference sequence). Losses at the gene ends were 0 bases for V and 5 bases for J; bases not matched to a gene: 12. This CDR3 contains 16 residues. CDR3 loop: CSARELTGAPMETQYF. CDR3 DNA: TGCAGTGCTAGAGAGCTCACAGGGGCCCCTATGGAGACCCAGTACTTC.